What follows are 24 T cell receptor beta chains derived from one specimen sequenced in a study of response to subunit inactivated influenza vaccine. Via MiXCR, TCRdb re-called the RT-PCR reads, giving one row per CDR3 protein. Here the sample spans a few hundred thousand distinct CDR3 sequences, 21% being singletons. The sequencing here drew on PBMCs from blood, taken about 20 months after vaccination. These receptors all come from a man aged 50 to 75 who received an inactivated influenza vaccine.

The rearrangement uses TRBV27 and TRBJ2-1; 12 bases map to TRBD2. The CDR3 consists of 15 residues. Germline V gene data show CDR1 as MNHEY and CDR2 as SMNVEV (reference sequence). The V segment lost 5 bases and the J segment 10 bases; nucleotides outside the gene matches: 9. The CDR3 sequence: CASSPLAGGPDEQFF. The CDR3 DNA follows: TGTGCCAGCAGTCCTCTAGCGGGGGGGCCGGACGAGCAGTTCTTC.

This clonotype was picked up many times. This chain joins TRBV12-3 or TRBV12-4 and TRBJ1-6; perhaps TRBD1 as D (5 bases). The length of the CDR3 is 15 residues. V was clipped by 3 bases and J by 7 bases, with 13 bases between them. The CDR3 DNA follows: TGTGCCAGCAGTTTTGTACAGGTGCAGAATTCACCCCTCCACTTT. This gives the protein CASSFVQVQNSPLHF.

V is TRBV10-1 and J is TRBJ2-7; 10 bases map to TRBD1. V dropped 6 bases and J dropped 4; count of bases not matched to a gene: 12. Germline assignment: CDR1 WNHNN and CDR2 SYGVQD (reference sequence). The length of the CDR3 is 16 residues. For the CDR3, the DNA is TGCGCCAGCAGGGAAGGTAGACAGGGGGCAGGATACGAGCAGTACTTC. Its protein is CASREGRQGAGYEQYF.

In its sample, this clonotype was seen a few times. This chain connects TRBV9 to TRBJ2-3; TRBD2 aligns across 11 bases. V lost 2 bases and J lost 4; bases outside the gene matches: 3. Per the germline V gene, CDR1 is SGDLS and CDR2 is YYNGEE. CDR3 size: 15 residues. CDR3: CASSVSGGVADTQYF. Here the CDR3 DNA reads TGTGCCAGCAGCGTTAGCGGGGGGGTCGCAGATACGCAGTATTTT.

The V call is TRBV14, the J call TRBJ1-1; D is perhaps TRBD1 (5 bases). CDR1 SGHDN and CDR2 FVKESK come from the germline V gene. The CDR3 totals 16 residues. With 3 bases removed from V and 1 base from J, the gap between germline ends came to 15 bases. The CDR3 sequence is CASSQEYRMGNTEAFF. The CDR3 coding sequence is TGTGCCAGCAGCCAGGAATACAGGATGGGGAACACTGAAGCTTTCTTT. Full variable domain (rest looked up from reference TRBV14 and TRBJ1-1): EAGVTQFPSHSVIEKGQTVTLRCDPISGHDNLYWYRRVMGKEIKFLLHFVKESKQDESGMPNNRFLAERTGGTYSTLKVQPAELEDSGVYFCASSQEYRMGNTEAFFGQGTRLTVV.

CDR3 sequence (DNA): TGTGCCAGCAGTCTCACGCTCCGACAGGGATGGACCGGGGAGCTGTTTTTT. This translates into CASSLTLRQGWTGELFF. V gene TRBV7-2 combines with J gene TRBJ2-2, with TRBD1 matching 7 bases. Germline V CDR1 and CDR2: SGHTA, FQGNSA. V shed 6 bases, J shed 5 bases, and the junction held 15 bases outside the gene matches. There are 17 residues in the CDR3.

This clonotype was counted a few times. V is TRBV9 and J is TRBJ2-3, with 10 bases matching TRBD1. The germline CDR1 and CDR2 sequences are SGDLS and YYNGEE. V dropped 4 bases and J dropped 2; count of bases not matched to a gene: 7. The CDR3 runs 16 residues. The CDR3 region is CASSKETGGITDTQYF. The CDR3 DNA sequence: TGTGCCAGCAGCAAAGAGACAGGGGGCATCACAGATACGCAGTATTTT.

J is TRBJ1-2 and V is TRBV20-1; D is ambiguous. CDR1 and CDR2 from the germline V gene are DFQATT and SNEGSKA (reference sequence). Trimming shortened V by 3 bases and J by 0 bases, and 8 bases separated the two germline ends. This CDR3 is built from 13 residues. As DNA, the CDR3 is TGCAGTGCTAGCCTTATAGCTAACTATGGCTACACCTTC. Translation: CSASLIANYGYTF.

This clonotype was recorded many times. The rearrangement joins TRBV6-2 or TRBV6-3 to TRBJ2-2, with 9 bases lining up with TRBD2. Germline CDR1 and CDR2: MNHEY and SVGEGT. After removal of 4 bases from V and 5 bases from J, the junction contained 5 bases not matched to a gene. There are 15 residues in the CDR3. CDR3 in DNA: TGTGCCAGCAGTTTAGCGGGAGCGGGAACCGGGGAGCTGTTTTTT. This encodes CASSLAGAGTGELFF.

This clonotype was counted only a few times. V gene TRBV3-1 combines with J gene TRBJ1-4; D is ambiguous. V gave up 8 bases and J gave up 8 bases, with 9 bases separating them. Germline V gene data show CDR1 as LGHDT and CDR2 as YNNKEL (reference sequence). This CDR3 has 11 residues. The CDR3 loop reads CASRGWEKLFF. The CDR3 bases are TGTGCCAGCCGGGGATGGGAAAAACTGTTTTTT.

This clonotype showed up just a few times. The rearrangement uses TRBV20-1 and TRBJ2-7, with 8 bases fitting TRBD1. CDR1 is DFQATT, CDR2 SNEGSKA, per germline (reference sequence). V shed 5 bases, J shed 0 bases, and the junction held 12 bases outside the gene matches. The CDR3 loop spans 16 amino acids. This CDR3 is CSAGRRQGLNSYEQYF. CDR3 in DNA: TGCAGTGCTGGACGAAGACAGGGGCTGAACTCCTACGAGCAGTACTTC.

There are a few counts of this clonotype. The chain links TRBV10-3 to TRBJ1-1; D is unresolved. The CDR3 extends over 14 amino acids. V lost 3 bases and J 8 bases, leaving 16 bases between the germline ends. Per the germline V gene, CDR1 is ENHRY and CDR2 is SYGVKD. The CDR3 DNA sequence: TGTGCCATCAGTGAACTGCGGTTACCCGACGAAGCTTTCTTT. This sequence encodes CAISELRLPDEAFF.

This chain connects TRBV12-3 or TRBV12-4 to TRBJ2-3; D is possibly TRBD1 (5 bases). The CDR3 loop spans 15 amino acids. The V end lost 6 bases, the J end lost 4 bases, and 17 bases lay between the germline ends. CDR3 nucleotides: TGTGCCAGCAGCTCGGTAGGGGTAGATGCAGATACGCAGTATTTT. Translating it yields CASSSVGVDADTQYF.

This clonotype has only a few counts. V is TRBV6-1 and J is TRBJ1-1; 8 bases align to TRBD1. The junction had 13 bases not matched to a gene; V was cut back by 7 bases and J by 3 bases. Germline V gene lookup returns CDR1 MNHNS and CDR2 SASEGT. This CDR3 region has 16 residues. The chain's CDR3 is CASTLISDRAYTEAFF. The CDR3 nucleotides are TGTGCCAGCACCCTAATCTCGGACAGGGCCTACACTGAAGCTTTCTTT.

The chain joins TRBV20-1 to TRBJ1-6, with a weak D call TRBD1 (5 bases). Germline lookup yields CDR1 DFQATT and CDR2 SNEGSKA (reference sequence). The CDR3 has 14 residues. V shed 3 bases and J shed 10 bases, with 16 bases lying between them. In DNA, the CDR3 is TGCAGTGCTAGTACTACAGGCCTAAGCTCACCCCTCCACTTT. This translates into CSASTTGLSSPLHF.

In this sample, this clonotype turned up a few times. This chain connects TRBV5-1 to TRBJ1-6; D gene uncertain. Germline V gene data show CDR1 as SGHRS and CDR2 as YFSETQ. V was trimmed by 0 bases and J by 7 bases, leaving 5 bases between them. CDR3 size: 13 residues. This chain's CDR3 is CASSLDSNSPLHF. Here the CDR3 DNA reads TGCGCCAGCAGCTTGGATTCCAATTCACCCCTCCACTTT.

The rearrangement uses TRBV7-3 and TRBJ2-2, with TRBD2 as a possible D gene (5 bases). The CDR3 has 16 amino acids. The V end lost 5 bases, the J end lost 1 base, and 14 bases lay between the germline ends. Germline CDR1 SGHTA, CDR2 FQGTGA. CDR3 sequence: CASSRGRAGNTGELFF. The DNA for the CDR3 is TGTGCCAGCAGCCGCGGTAGGGCGGGGAACACCGGGGAGCTGTTTTTT.

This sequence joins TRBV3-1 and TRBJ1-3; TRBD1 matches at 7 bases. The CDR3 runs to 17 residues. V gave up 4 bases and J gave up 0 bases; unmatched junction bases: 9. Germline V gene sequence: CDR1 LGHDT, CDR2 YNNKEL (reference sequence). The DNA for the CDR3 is TGTGCCAGCAGCCGCAACCCGACAGGGAGCTCTGGAAACACCATATATTTT. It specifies CASSRNPTGSSGNTIYF.

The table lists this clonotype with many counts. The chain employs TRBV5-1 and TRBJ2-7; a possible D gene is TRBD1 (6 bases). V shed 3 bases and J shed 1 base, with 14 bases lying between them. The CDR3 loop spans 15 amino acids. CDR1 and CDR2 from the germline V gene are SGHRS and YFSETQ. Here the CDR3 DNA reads TGCGCCAGCAGCTCCCTTCCGACAGGATCCTACGAGCAGTACTTC. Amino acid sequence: CASSSLPTGSYEQYF. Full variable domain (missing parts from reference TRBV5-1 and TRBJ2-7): KAGVTQTPRYLIKTRGQQVTLSCSPISGHRSVSWYQQTPGQGLQFLFEYFSETQRNKGNFPGRFSGRQFSNSRSEMNVSTLELGDSALYLCASSSLPTGSYEQYFGPGTRLTVT.

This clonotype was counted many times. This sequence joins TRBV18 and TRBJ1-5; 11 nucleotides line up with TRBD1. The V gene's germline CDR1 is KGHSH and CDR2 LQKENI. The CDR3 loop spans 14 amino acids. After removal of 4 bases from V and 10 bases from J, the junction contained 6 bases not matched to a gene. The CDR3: CASSLGQGVSPQHF. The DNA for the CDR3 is TGTGCCAGCTCACTGGGACAGGGGGTCTCACCCCAGCATTTT.

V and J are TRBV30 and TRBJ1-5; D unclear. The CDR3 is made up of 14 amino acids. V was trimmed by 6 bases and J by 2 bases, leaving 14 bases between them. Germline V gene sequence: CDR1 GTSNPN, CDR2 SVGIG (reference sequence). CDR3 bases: TGTGCCTGCTCGGCGGGTAGCGGCAATCAGCCCCAGCATTTT. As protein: CACSAGSGNQPQHF.

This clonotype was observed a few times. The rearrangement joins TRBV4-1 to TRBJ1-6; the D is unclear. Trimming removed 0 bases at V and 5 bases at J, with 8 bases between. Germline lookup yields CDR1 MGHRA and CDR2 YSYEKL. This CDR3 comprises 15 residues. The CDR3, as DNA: TGCGCCAGCAGCCAAGACAGGCGCAATAATTCACCCCTCCACTTT. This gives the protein CASSQDRRNNSPLHF.

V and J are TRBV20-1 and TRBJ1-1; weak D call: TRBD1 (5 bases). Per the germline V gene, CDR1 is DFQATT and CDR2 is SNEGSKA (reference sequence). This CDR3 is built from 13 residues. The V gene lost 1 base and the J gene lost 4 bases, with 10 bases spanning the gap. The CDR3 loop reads CSARARRGTEAFF. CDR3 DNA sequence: TGCAGTGCTAGAGCCAGGAGGGGCACTGAAGCTTTCTTT.

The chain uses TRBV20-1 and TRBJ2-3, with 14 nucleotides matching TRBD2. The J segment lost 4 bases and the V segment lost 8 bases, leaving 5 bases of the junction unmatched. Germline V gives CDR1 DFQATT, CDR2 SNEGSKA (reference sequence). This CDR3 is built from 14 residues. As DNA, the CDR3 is TGCAGTTGCCGACTAGCGGGAGGGCCAGATACGCAGTATTTT. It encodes CSCRLAGGPDTQYF.